These 3 T cell receptor beta chains came from one sample sequenced in a study of cytomegalovirus exposure and HLA in healthy donors. With 60 Vbeta and 13 Jbeta primers, the PCR was carried out. The data were produced by immunoSEQ multiplex PCR, yet TCRdb's version contains in-frame clones alone and is incomplete. Among fewer than 140,000 clones, around 75% were seen once, and the ten largest hold around 2.6%. Sequenced: PBMCs. These receptor sequences come from a male donor in good health and CMV-seropositive.

The chain links TRBV4-2 to TRBJ2-2; no firm D call. The length of the CDR3 is 14 residues. Germline CDR1 reads LGHNA; CDR2 reads YNFKEQ. The V gene lost 0 bases and the J gene lost 5 bases, with 7 bases spanning the gap. The DNA for the CDR3 is TGTGCCAGCAGCCAAGATTCGACAACCGGGGAGCTGTTTTTT. This gives the protein CASSQDSTTGELFF.

The V gene is TRBV4-3, the J gene TRBJ2-2, with TRBD2 matching over 10 bases. This CDR3 region has 18 residues. Germline CDR1 LGHNA, CDR2 YSLEER. The J segment lost 5 bases and the V segment lost 0 bases, leaving 9 bases of the junction unmatched. DNA for the CDR3: TGCGCCAGCAGCCAAGAGGTAGCGGGAGGCGGGTTAACCGGGGAGCTGTTTTTT. This codes for CASSQEVAGGGLTGELFF.

The CDR3 sequence is CSAGSNGGQYF. For the CDR3, the DNA is TGCAGTGCCGGTTCTAACGGGGGGCAGTACTTC. The chain combines TRBV20-1 with TRBJ2-7, with D maybe TRBD2 (6 bases). Germline assignment: CDR1 DFQATT and CDR2 SNEGSKA (reference sequence). Trimming shortened V by 6 bases and J by 9 bases, and 15 bases separated the two germline ends. This CDR3 contains 11 residues.